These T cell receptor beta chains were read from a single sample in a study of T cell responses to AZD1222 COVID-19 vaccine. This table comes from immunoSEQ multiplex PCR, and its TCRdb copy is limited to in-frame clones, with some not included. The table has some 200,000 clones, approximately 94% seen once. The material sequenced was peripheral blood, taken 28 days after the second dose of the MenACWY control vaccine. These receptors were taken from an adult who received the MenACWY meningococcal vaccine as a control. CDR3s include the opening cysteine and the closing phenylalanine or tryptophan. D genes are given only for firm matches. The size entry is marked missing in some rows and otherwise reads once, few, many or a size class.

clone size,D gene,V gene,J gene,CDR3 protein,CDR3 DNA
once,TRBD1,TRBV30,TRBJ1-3,CAWSVSGGLSGNTIYF,TGTGCCTGGAGTGTATCAGGGGGTTTGTCTGGAAACACCATATATTTT
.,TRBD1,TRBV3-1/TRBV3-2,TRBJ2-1,CASSQGTGILYNEQFF,TGTGCCAGCAGCCAAGGGACAGGTATCTTGTACAATGAGCAGTTCTTC
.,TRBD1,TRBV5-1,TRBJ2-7,CASSDGGQGSYEQYF,TGCGCCAGCAGCGACGGGGGACAGGGCTCCTACGAGCAGTACTTC
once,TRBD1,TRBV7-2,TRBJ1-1,CASSRDRGWTEAFF,TGTGCCAGCAGTCGCGACAGGGGTTGGACTGAAGCTTTCTTT
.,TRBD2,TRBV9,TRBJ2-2,CASSPLAGAYTGELFF,TGTGCCAGCAGCCCTCTAGCGGGGGCGTACACCGGGGAGCTGTTTTTT
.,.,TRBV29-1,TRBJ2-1,CSVRDGGDNEQFF,TGCAGCGTTAGGGACGGGGGTGATAATGAGCAGTTCTTC
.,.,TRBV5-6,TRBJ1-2,CASSLLTGRVYGYTF,TGTGCCAGCAGCTTATTGACAGGTCGGGTCTATGGCTACACCTTC
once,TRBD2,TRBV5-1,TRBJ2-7,CASSRGGLAGGTYEQYF,TGCGCCAGCAGCCGCGGAGGACTAGCGGGGGGAACCTACGAGCAGTACTTC
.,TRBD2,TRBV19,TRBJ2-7,CASRVGKRGAYEYF,TGTGCCAGTAGGGTAGGGAAGCGGGGGGCCTATGAGTACTTC
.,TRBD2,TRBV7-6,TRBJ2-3,CASSISGGAPDTQYF,TGTGCCAGCAGCATTAGCGGGGGGGCCCCAGATACGCAGTATTTT
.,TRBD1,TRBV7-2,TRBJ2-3,CASSSRQGGDTQYF,TGTGCCAGCAGCTCTAGACAGGGTGGAGATACGCAGTATTTT
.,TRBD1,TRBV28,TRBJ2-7,CASRTAGTGGYEQYF,TGTGCCAGCAGGACCGCCGGGACAGGGGGCTACGAGCAGTACTTC
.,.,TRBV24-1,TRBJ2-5,CAIAGNQQETQYF,TGTGCCATCGCGGGGAACCAACAAGAGACCCAGTACTTC
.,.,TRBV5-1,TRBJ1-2,CASSLYRGDGYTF,TGCGCCAGCAGCTTGTATAGGGGCGATGGCTACACCTTC
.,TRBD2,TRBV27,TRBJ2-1,CASSLSIGLADNEQFF,TGTGCCAGCAGTTTATCCATAGGACTAGCGGACAATGAGCAGTTCTTC
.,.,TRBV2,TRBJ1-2,CASSENRATGTYGYTF,TGTGCCAGCAGTGAAAATAGAGCCACAGGGACCTATGGCTACACCTTC
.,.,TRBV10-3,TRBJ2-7,CAITDSGTSGNEQYF,TGTGCCATCACTGACTCTGGGACCTCGGGGAACGAGCAGTACTTC
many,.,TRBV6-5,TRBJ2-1,CASSYGRGAGRDEQFF,TGTGCCAGCAGTTACGGAAGGGGGGCAGGTAGGGATGAGCAGTTCTTC
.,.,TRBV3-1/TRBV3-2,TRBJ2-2,CASSQNGRGELFF,TGTGCCAGCAGCCAAAACGGGCGCGGGGAGCTGTTTTTT
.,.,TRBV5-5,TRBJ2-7,CASSRTGTTTTKQYF,TGTGCCAGCAGCCGGACCGGGACAACCACTACGAAGCAGTACTTC
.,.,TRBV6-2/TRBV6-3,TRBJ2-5,CASSEGGEETQYF,TGTGCCAGCAGTGAGGGGGGAGAAGAGACCCAGTACTTC
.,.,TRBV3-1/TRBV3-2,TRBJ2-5,CASSQDQKTQYF,TGTGCCAGCAGCCAAGATCAGAAGACCCAGTACTTC
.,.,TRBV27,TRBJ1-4,CASQDRNEKLFF,TGTGCCAGCCAGGACAGAAATGAAAAACTGTTTTTT
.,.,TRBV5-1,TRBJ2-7,CASSLPAVGEKPYEQYF,TGCGCCAGCAGCTTGCCGGCCGTGGGGGAGAAACCCTACGAGCAGTACTTC
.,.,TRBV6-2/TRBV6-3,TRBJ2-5,CASSYSRGGRETQYF,TGTGCCAGCAGTTACTCTCGCGGGGGCAGAGAGACCCAGTACTTC
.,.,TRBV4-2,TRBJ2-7,CASSPVPGQGIGEQYF,TGTGCCAGCAGCCCGGTCCCGGGCCAGGGAATAGGCGAGCAGTACTTC
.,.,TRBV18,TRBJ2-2,CASSRSAGSNTGELFF,TGTGCCAGCTCACGGTCTGCGGGGTCAAACACCGGGGAGCTGTTTTTT
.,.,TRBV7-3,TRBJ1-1,CARRSTLNTEAFF,TGTGCCAGGAGGAGTACTTTAAACACTGAAGCTTTCTTT
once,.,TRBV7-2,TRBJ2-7,CASARAQDSYEQYF,TGTGCCAGCGCCAGAGCCCAGGACTCCTACGAGCAGTACTTC
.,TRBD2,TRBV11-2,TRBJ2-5,CASSLMASGQETQYF,TGTGCCAGCAGCCTAATGGCTAGCGGACAAGAGACCCAGTACTTC
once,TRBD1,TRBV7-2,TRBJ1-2,CASSLVTGSYGYTF,TGTGCCAGCAGCTTAGTGACAGGGAGCTATGGCTACACCTTC
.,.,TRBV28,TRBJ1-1,CASSSGPYTEAFF,TGTGCCAGCAGTTCCGGGCCCTACACTGAAGCTTTCTTT
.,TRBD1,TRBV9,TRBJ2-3,CASSEDRVEDTQYF,TGTGCCAGCAGCGAGGACAGGGTGGAAGATACGCAGTATTTT
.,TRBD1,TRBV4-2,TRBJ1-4,CASSDRDSLEKLFF,TGTGCCAGCAGCGACCGGGACAGTTTGGAAAAACTGTTTTTT
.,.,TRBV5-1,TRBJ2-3,CASSGGSGYRADTQYF,TGCGCCAGCAGTGGCGGGAGTGGGTACAGGGCAGATACGCAGTATTTT
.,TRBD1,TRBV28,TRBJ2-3,CASGDRDTDTQYF,TGTGCCAGCGGGGACAGGGACACAGATACGCAGTATTTT
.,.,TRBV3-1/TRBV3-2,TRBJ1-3,CASSQDNRVGNTIYF,TGTGCCAGCAGCCAAGATAACAGGGTCGGAAACACCATATATTTT
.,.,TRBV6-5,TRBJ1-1,CASSYGGGVTEAFF,TGTGCCAGCAGTTATGGGGGGGGTGTCACTGAAGCTTTCTTT
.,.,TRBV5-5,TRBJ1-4,CASSLGTVLATNEKLFF,TGTGCCAGCAGCTTGGGGACAGTATTGGCAACTAATGAAAAACTGTTTTTT
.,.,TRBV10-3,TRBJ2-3,CAISDLNTDTQYF,TGTGCCATCAGTGACTTGAACACAGATACGCAGTATTTT
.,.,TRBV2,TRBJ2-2,CANKKGGAGVNTGELFF,TGTGCCAACAAAAAGGGGGGAGCAGGGGTTAACACCGGGGAGCTGTTTTTT
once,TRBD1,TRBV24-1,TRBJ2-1,CATSEGQEDNEQFF,TGTGCCACCAGTGAGGGACAGGAGGACAATGAGCAGTTCTTC
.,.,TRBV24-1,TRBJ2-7,CATSDDTNSYEQYF,TGTGCCACCAGTGATGACACGAACTCCTACGAGCAGTACTTC
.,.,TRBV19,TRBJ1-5,CASRGQPNQPQHF,TGTGCCAGCCGGGGGCAGCCCAATCAGCCCCAGCATTTT
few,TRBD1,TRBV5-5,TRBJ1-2,CASSSGTGTGGNGYTF,TGTGCCAGCAGCTCAGGTACCGGGACAGGGGGCAACGGCTACACCTTC